This T cell receptor beta chain stems from a study of T cell repertoires in aging, cancer and after chemotherapy. Multiplex touch-down PCR with TRB-A/B primers amplified rearranged V-D-J TRB sequences. TCRdb passed the multiplex PCR reads through MiXCR, listing each CDR3 protein once. The sample records about a thousand distinct CDR3 sequences, roughly 29% being singletons. V was cut by 7 bases and J by 6 bases, with 7 bases left in between. The CDR3 sequence is 12 residues long. Germline V gene data show CDR1 as MDHEN and CDR2 as SYDVKM. TCR beta rearrangements were amplified from peripheral blood genomic DNA.

The genes are TRBV28 and TRBJ1-6; D uncertain. This clonotype was sampled from a human donor with a solid tumor. The sample taken for sequencing was blood. The DNA for the CDR3 is TGTGCCAGCACGACGCTTAATTCACCCCTCCACTTT. Amino acids: CASTTLNSPLHF.